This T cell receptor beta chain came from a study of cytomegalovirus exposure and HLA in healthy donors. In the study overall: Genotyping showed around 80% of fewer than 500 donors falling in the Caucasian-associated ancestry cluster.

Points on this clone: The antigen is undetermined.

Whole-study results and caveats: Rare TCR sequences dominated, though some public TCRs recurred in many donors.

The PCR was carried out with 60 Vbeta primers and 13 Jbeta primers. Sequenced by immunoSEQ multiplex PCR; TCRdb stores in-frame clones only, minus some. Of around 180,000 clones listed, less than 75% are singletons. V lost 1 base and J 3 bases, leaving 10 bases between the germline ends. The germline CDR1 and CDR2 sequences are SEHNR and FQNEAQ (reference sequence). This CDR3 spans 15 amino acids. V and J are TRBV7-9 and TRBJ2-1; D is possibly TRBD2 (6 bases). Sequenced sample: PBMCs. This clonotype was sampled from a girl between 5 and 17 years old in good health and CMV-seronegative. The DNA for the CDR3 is TGTGCCAGCAGCTTAGTTAGGGACTTCTACAATGAGCAGTTCTTC. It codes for CASSLVRDFYNEQFF.